Presented here are 8 T cell receptor beta chains from one specimen sequenced in a study of blood T cell repertoires in COVID-19. Assay used: immunoSEQ multiplex PCR; TCRdb lists only in-frame clones, some missing. In the table there are 62,000 or so clones, 70% to 90% of which are singletons. Sequencing was carried out using peripheral blood. These receptors came from a woman aged 55 to 70 with acute or convalescent COVID-19.

This chain links TRBV5-8 with TRBJ1-2; the D gene is possibly TRBD1 (6 bases). Germline-derived CDR1 and CDR2 are SGHTS and YDEGEE. V was trimmed by 1 base and J by 2 bases, leaving 12 bases between them. This CDR3 comprises 15 residues. The CDR3 reads CASSLHREFNYGYTF. CDR3 nucleotide sequence: TGTGCCAGCAGCTTGCACAGGGAGTTCAACTATGGCTACACCTTC.

The chain recombines TRBV5-8 with TRBJ1-2; 7 bases match TRBD1. The germline CDR1 and CDR2 sequences are SGHTS and YDEGEE. Trimming took 1 base from V and 2 from J; bases not matched to a gene: 5. The CDR3 spans 15 residues. CDR3 DNA: TGTGCCAGCAGCTTGAACAGGGGATCGAACTATGGCTACACCTTC. Residues: CASSLNRGSNYGYTF.

This clone was seen once. The same CDR3 arises from other DNA sequences in this sample as well. The V and J genes are TRBV2 and TRBJ2-3; D remains unclear. Trimming took off 5 bases at V and 3 bases at J, with 6 bases between the two ends. Germline V gives CDR1 SNHLY, CDR2 FYNNEI. The CDR3 totals 12 residues. CDR3 protein: CASSSGTDTQYF. CDR3 in DNA: TGTGCCAGCAGTTCCGGGACAGATACGCAGTATTTT.

This chain links TRBV3-1 (or the pseudogene TRBV3-2) with TRBJ2-1; a possible D gene is TRBD2 (5 bases). V lost 0 bases, J lost 3 bases, and 12 bases lay in between. The CDR3 contains 16 residues. CDR1 and CDR2 from the germline V gene are LGHDT and YNNKEL (reference sequence). The CDR3 DNA reads TGTGCCAGCAGCCAAGATCGGGGTTCCCTCTACAATGAGCAGTTCTTC. It is translated as CASSQDRGSLYNEQFF.

This chain links TRBV20-1 with TRBJ1-1; D is possibly TRBD1 (6 bases). Per the germline V gene, CDR1 is DFQATT and CDR2 is SNEGSKA (reference sequence). Trimming removed 3 bases at V and 0 bases at J, with 8 bases between. This CDR3 region has 13 residues. The CDR3 DNA is TGCAGTGCTAGTGGGGGCATGAACACTGAAGCTTTCTTT. Translating it yields CSASGGMNTEAFF.

This sequence joins TRBV19 and TRBJ1-5; no reliable D call. The CDR3 totals 14 residues. With 6 bases removed from V and 4 bases from J, the gap between germline ends came to 13 bases. Germline loops: CDR1 LNHDA, CDR2 SQIVND (reference sequence). In nucleotides, the CDR3 is TGTGCCAGTAGCCAAGAGGGCCGGAATCAGCCCCAGCATTTT. This gives the protein CASSQEGRNQPQHF. Full variable domain (remainder filled in from reference TRBV19 and TRBJ1-5): DGGITQSPKYLFRKEGQNVTLSCEQNLNHDAMYWYRQDPGQGLRLIYYSQIVNDFQKGDIAEGYSVSREKKESFPLTVTSAQKNPTAFYLCASSQEGRNQPQHFGDGTRLSIL.

This clone was recorded only once. This CDR3 is CASSQDRGVDTEAFF. CDR3 coding DNA: TGTGCCAGCAGCCAAGACCGAGGAGTAGACACTGAAGCTTTCTTT. This chain links TRBV4-2 with TRBJ1-1; D is unresolved. The CDR3 extends over 15 amino acids. Germline values: CDR1 LGHNA, CDR2 YNFKEQ. Trimming cost V 0 bases and J 3 bases, with 11 bases left between them.

This chain joins TRBV27 and TRBJ1-5, with TRBD1 identical over 9 bases. CDR1 and CDR2 (germline): MNHEY, SMNVEV (reference sequence). Trimming took 5 bases from V and 3 from J; bases not matched to a gene: 8. CDR3 length equals 16 residues. This chain's CDR3 is CASSPGTGLNNQPQHF. The CDR3 bases are TGTGCCAGCAGTCCCGGGACAGGGTTAAACAATCAGCCCCAGCATTTT.